This T cell receptor beta chain was sequenced for a study of blood T cell repertoires in COVID-19. Overall study: PBMCs, B-cell-depleted T cells, or T cells were the source of the cDNA or gDNA that made up the material.

The method was immunoSEQ multiplex PCR; TCRdb's version includes in-frame clones alone and lacks a portion of them. Of 66,000 or so clones in the sample, roughly 77% were seen once. Per the germline V gene, CDR1 is MDHEN and CDR2 is SYDVKM. CDR3 length: 14 amino acids. V lost 3 bases to trimming and J lost 2 bases; unmatched junction nucleotides: 4. This sequence joins TRBV28 and TRBJ2-7; TRBD2 aligns across 7 bases. The source material was peripheral blood. This sequence originates from a human donor in a cohort sampled during active COVID-19. CDR3 region: CASSLGGKPYEQYF. The CDR3 DNA is TGTGCCAGCAGTTTGGGGGGGAAACCCTACGAGCAGTACTTC.